This T cell receptor beta chain was captured in a study of T cell responses to AZD1222 COVID-19 vaccine. Findings and caveats of the study: Repertoire sampling was restricted to post-peak T cell response timepoints. Spike-specific TCR depth and breadth grew after two AZD1222 doses. Reportedly, nearly half the spike-specific TCRs target unmutated variant regions. Baseline testing showed seropositivity in only five or six AZD1222 recipients.

Concerning this clone itself: Its antigen is not identified.

Assay: immunoSEQ multiplex PCR; the TCRdb copy retains only in-frame clones and omits some. The table records more than 150,000 clones, just over 90% of them present only once. CDR3 size: 17 residues. Per germline, CDR1 LGHNA and CDR2 YSLEER. V was clipped by 0 bases and J by 0 bases, with 13 bases between them. Specimen: peripheral blood, collected on day 0 of AZD1222 vaccination. This clonotype was obtained from an adult in good health. The genes are TRBV4-3 and TRBJ2-3; D is ambiguous. CDR3: CASSQDVGEISTDTQYF. In DNA form, the CDR3 reads TGCGCCAGCAGCCAAGATGTGGGTGAGATAAGCACAGATACGCAGTATTTT.